Shown below are 22 T cell receptor beta chains from a single sample sequenced in a study of shared clonotypes between healthy human individuals. Data came from immunoSEQ multiplex PCR; TCRdb stores just in-frame clones and leaves some out. The repertoire holds some 740,000 clones, with roughly 92% as singletons. Naive CD8 cells comprised CD45RO-negative, CCR7-positively selected cells, excluding terminally differentiated effector memory CD45RA+ cells. Sequencing was carried out using naive CD8+ T cells sorted from blood. The receptors were gathered from a man aged 25 to 40 in good health.

The chain recombines TRBV5-1 with TRBJ2-6, with D possibly TRBD1 on 5 matching bases. Germline V gene lookup returns CDR1 SGHRS and CDR2 YFSETQ. V was clipped by 2 bases and J by 2 bases, with 8 bases between them. CDR3 length: 15 amino acids. CDR3 nucleotide sequence: TGCGCCAGCAGCTTCAGGGATGCTGGGGCCAACGTCCTGACTTTC. The encoded protein is CASSFRDAGANVLTF. Looking up the rest from reference TRBV5-1 and TRBJ2-6 gives the full variable domain: KAGVTQTPRYLIKTRGQQVTLSCSPISGHRSVSWYQQTPGQGLQFLFEYFSETQRNKGNFPGRFSGRQFSNSRSEMNVSTLELGDSALYLCASSFRDAGANVLTFGAGSRLTVL.

This clone has only one observation. This chain links TRBV13 with TRBJ2-7; the D is unclear. Between the trimmed V and J ends, which lost 1 base and 6 bases, there was a span of 7 bases. The CDR3 is 12 amino acids. Germline-derived CDR1 and CDR2 are PRHDT and FYEKMQ (reference sequence). The CDR3 coding sequence is TGTGCCAGCAGCTTAGAACGTATCGAGCAGTACTTC. It codes for CASSLERIEQYF.

This chain links TRBV15 with TRBJ2-7, with D maybe TRBD2 (6 bases). CDR1 and CDR2 from the germline V gene are LNHNV and YYDKDF (reference sequence). This CDR3 is built from 13 residues. The V end was cut by 6 bases, the J end by 8 bases, with 17 bases between. CDR3 sequence reads: CATRESRDFKQYF. The DNA of the CDR3 is TGTGCCACCAGGGAGTCCCGGGACTTCAAGCAGTACTTC.

This chain links TRBV6-6 with TRBJ2-1, with 9 bases identical to TRBD2. Germline CDR1 and CDR2: MNHNY and SVGAGI (reference sequence). Germline trimming cut 5 bases from V and 4 bases from J; bases unmatched to any gene: 9. The CDR3 contains 16 residues. CDR3 bases: TGTGCCAGCAGTGCATTGACTAGCGGCCTTTACAATGAGCAGTTCTTC. Protein product: CASSALTSGLYNEQFF.

This clone was counted a few times. The genes are TRBV6-5 and TRBJ2-7; possibly TRBD2 for D (5 bases). The germline V gene has CDR1 MNHEY and CDR2 SVGAGI. With 8 bases removed from V and 1 base from J, the gap between germline ends came to 12 bases. The CDR3 totals 13 residues. This CDR3 is CASRLANSYEQYF. CDR3 DNA sequence: TGTGCCAGCCGGCTAGCCAATTCCTACGAGCAGTACTTC.

The CDR3 loop is CASSPTGDWTGANVLTF. The DNA of the CDR3 is TGTGCCAGCAGTCCGACGGGGGATTGGACTGGGGCCAACGTCCTGACTTTC. The rearrangement links TRBV7-9 to TRBJ2-6; perhaps TRBD2 as D (6 bases). CDR3 length: 17 amino acids. The germline gives CDR1 SEHNR, CDR2 FQNEAQ (reference sequence). V lost 6 bases, J lost 2 bases, and 17 bases lay in between.

V is TRBV27 and J is TRBJ2-7; TRBD1 aligns across 8 bases. The CDR3 has 14 amino acids. CDR1 and CDR2 (germline): MNHEY, SMNVEV (reference sequence). Trimming removed 3 bases from V and 3 bases from J; junction bases left unmatched: 4. CDR3 nucleotide sequence: TGTGCCAGCAGTTTTTCCGGGACAGGCTACGAGCAGTACTTC. This gives the protein CASSFSGTGYEQYF.

The CDR3 sequence is CSVGLQGRVGEQFF. The CDR3, as DNA: TGCAGCGTTGGTCTACAGGGTCGAGTTGGTGAGCAGTTCTTC. This chain connects TRBV29-1 to TRBJ2-1, with D perhaps matching TRBD1 (6 bases). The CDR3 extends over 14 amino acids. V was pared by 4 bases and J by 9 bases, with 19 bases between. Per the germline V gene, CDR1 is SQVTM and CDR2 is ANQGSEA.

The gene calls are TRBV19 and TRBJ1-1, with no clear D. V lost 8 bases and J lost 4, with 11 bases in between. The germline V gene has CDR1 LNHDA and CDR2 SQIVND (reference sequence). The length of the CDR3 is 12 residues. CDR3 sequence: CASCGPSTEAFF. The CDR3 bases are TGTGCCAGTTGTGGACCGAGCACTGAAGCTTTCTTT.

This chain connects TRBV29-1 to TRBJ2-1; TRBD1 aligns across 8 bases. Germline assignment: CDR1 SQVTM and CDR2 ANQGSEA. The CDR3 spans 14 residues. The V segment lost 3 bases and the J segment 5 bases; nucleotides outside the gene matches: 6. CDR3 region: CSVEEQGANNEQFF. In DNA, the CDR3 is TGCAGCGTTGAGGAGCAGGGGGCCAACAATGAGCAGTTCTTC.

This rearrangement joins TRBV27 to TRBJ2-1, with 7 bases identical to TRBD2. The CDR3 contains 15 residues. Germline CDR1 and CDR2: MNHEY and SMNVEV (reference sequence). V was clipped by 7 bases and J by 0 bases; unmatched bases: 6. The CDR3 sequence: CASTSVAGSYNEQFF. The CDR3 DNA reads as TGTGCCAGCACCTCTGTAGCGGGCTCCTACAATGAGCAGTTCTTC.

The rearrangement uses TRBV4-1 and TRBJ2-1, with TRBD1 identical over 7 bases. V lost 0 bases to trimming and J lost 6 bases; unmatched junction nucleotides: 11. The CDR3 is 17 amino acids. Germline CDR1 reads MGHRA; CDR2 reads YSYEKL. In DNA, the CDR3 is TGCGCCAGCAGCCAAGATTCGAGGACAGGCCTAATCAATGAGCAGTTCTTC. It yields the protein CASSQDSRTGLINEQFF.

The chain couples TRBV28 to TRBJ1-1; D is unclear. The length of the CDR3 is 15 residues. Germline-derived CDR1 and CDR2 are MDHEN and SYDVKM. V gave up 5 bases and J gave up 1 base, with 14 bases separating them. The CDR3, as DNA: TGTGCCAGCAGTCCTCTCGAGCACCCGAACACTGAAGCTTTCTTT. The encoded protein is CASSPLEHPNTEAFF. Full variable domain (outside the CDR3, taken from reference TRBV28 and TRBJ1-1): DVKVTQSSRYLVKRTGEKVFLECVQDMDHENMFWYRQDPGLGLRLIYFSYDVKMKEKGDIPEGYSVSREKKERFSLILESASTNQTSMYLCASSPLEHPNTEAFFGQGTRLTVV.

This clone was counted once. J is TRBJ1-4 and V is TRBV4-2, with D possibly matching TRBD1 (5 bases). CDR1 and CDR2 from the germline V gene are LGHNA and YNFKEQ. The CDR3 has 18 amino acids. Deletions cut 1 base from V and 0 bases from J, with 15 bases between. In nucleotides, the CDR3 is TGTGCCAGCAGCCAAGGAGAATCGCAGGGCCCAACTAATGAAAAACTGTTTTTT. Translation gives CASSQGESQGPTNEKLFF.

The CDR3 is CASSSPSGSYTGELFF. The CDR3 nucleotides are TGTGCCAGCAGCTCCCCCAGCGGGAGCTACACCGGGGAGCTGTTTTTT. This chain joins TRBV7-9 and TRBJ2-2; 8 positions match TRBD2. Germline CDR1 SEHNR, CDR2 FQNEAQ (reference sequence). The length of the CDR3 is 16 residues. Germline trimming cut 4 bases from V and 3 bases from J; bases unmatched to any gene: 7.

This clone appeared many times. Distinct nucleotide sequences in the sample also encode this CDR3. The chain employs TRBV7-9 and TRBJ2-2, with 15 bases that match TRBD2. Trimming took 6 bases from V and 4 from J; bases not matched to a gene: 3. The CDR3 is 16 residues long. CDR1 is SEHNR and CDR2 is FQNEAQ in the germline V gene (reference sequence). The CDR3 DNA reads as TGTGCCAGCAGACCGGGACTAGCGGGAGGCACCGGGGAGCTGTTTTTT. Translated, it gives CASRPGLAGGTGELFF.

This clone was detected a few times. The rearrangement uses TRBV7-9 and TRBJ1-5, with D unresolved. V gave up 5 bases and J gave up 1 base, with 9 bases separating them. Germline CDR1 SEHNR, CDR2 FQNEAQ (reference sequence). The CDR3 has 14 amino acids. CDR3 in amino acids: CASSPPDSNQPQHF. CDR3 sequence (DNA): TGTGCCAGCAGCCCCCCGGACAGCAATCAGCCCCAGCATTTT. Complete variable domain (other parts from reference TRBV7-9 and TRBJ1-5): DTGVSQNPRHKITKRGQNVTFRCDPISEHNRLYWYRQTLGQGPEFLTYFQNEAQLEKSRLLSDRFSAERPKGSFSTLEIQRTEQGDSAMYLCASSPPDSNQPQHFGDGTRLSIL.

J is TRBJ2-1 and V is TRBV28; D is possibly TRBD1 (6 bases). Trimming took off 7 bases at V and 5 bases at J, with 18 bases between the two ends. Germline V gene sequence: CDR1 MDHEN, CDR2 SYDVKM. CDR3 length: 15 residues. CDR3 amino acids: CASKPQGSPDNEQFF. The CDR3 bases are TGTGCCAGCAAACCACAGGGTAGTCCAGACAATGAGCAGTTCTTC.

Remarks on this clone: Other DNA sequences in the sample encode the same CDR3. V usage is TRBV28 and J usage is TRBJ2-1; D possibly corresponds to TRBD2 (5 bases). Germline V gene sequence: CDR1 MDHEN, CDR2 SYDVKM. Trimming left V 7 bases short and J 7 bases short, with 8 bases between. The CDR3 spans 11 residues. The CDR3 spells CASTSGNEQFF. The DNA of the CDR3 is TGTGCCAGCACCTCGGGGAATGAGCAGTTCTTC.

The chain employs TRBV2 and TRBJ2-7; D ambiguous. Germline V CDR1 and CDR2: SNHLY, FYNNEI. This CDR3 is built from 13 residues. V was cut by 4 bases and J by 4 bases, with 11 bases left in between. CDR3 sequence: CASSVKSGYEQYF. The CDR3 nucleotides are TGTGCCAGCAGTGTGAAATCCGGTTACGAGCAGTACTTC. Variable domain in full (rest from reference TRBV2 and TRBJ2-7): EPEVTQTPSHQVTQMGQEVILRCVPISNHLYFYWYRQILGQKVEFLVSFYNNEISEKSEIFDDQFSVERPDGSNFTLKIRSTKLEDSAMYFCASSVKSGYEQYFGPGTRLTVT.

On this clone: This same CDR3 is encoded by further DNA sequences in the sample. The chain links TRBV5-4 to TRBJ2-2, with a possible D match to TRBD2 (7 bases). This CDR3 is 13 amino acids long. Per germline, CDR1 SGHNT and CDR2 YYREEE (reference sequence). V was clipped by 1 base and J by 8 bases, with 9 bases between them. The CDR3 bases are TGTGCCAGCAGCTTGAGCGGGACAGGGGAGCTGTTTTTT. Its protein is CASSLSGTGELFF.

This rearrangement joins TRBV11-2 to TRBJ1-1, with D unresolved. Germline loops: CDR1 SGHAT, CDR2 FQNNGV. Trimming left V 2 bases short and J 6 bases short, with 1 base between. This CDR3 has 10 residues. CDR3 region: CASSLSEAFF. CDR3 coding DNA: TGTGCCAGCAGCTTATCTGAAGCTTTCTTT. Complete variable domain (other parts from reference TRBV11-2 and TRBJ1-1): EAGVAQSPRYKIIEKRQSVAFWCNPISGHATLYWYQQILGQGPKLLIQFQNNGVVDDSQLPKDRFSAERLKGVDSTLKIQPAKLEDSAVYLCASSLSEAFFGQGTRLTVV.